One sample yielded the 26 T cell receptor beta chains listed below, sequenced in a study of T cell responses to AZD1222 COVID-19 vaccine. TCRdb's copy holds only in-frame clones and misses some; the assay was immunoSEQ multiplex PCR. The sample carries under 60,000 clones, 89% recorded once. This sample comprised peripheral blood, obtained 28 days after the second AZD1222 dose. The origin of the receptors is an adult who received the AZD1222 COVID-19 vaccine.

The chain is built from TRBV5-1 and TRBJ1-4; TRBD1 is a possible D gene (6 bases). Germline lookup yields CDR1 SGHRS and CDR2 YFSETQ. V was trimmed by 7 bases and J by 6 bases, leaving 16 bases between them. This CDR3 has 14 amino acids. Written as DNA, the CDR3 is TGCGCCAGCGGGGGGCCAGGGGATGATGAAAAACTGTTTTTT. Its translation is CASGGPGDDEKLFF.

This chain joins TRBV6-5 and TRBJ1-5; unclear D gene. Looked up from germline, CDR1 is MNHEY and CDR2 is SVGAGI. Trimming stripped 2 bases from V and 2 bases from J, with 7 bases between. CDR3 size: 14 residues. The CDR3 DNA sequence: TGTGCCAGCAGTTACACCTTGGGCAATCAGCCCCAGCATTTT. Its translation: CASSYTLGNQPQHF.

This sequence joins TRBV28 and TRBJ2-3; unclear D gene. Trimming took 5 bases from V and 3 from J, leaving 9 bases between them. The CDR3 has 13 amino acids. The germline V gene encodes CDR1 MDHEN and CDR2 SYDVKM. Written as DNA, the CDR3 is TGTGCCAGCAGTATACAGACGACAGATACGCAGTATTTT. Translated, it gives CASSIQTTDTQYF.

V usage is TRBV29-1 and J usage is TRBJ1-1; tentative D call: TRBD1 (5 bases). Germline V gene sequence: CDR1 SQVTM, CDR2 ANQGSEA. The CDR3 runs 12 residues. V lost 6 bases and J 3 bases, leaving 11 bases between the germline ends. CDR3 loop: CSVHRRYTEAFF. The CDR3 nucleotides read TGCAGCGTCCACAGGAGGTACACTGAAGCTTTCTTT.

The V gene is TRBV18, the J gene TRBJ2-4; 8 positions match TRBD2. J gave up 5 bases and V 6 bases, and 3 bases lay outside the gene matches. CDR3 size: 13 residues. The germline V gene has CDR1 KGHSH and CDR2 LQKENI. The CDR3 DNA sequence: TGTGCCAGCTCCCCGGGAGGGGAAAACATTCAGTACTTC. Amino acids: CASSPGGENIQYF.

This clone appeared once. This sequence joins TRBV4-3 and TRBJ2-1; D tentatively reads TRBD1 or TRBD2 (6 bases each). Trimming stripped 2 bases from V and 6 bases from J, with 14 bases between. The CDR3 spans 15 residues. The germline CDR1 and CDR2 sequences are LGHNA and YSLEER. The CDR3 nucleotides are TGCGCCAGCAGCCAATCGCTGAAGGGGGGCAATGAGCAGTTCTTC. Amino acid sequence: CASSQSLKGGNEQFF.

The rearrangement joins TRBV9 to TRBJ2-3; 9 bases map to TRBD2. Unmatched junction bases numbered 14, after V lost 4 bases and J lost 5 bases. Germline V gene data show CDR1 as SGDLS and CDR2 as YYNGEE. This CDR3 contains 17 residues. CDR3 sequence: CASSPRTSETGLDTQYF. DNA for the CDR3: TGTGCCAGCAGCCCGCGGACTAGCGAGACAGGATTAGATACGCAGTATTTT. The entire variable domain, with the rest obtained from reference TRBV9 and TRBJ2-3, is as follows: DSGVTQTPKHLITATGQRVTLRCSPRSGDLSVYWYQQSLDQGLQFLIQYYNGEERAKGNILERFSAQQFPDLHSELNLSSLELGDSALYFCASSPRTSETGLDTQYFGPGTRLTVL.

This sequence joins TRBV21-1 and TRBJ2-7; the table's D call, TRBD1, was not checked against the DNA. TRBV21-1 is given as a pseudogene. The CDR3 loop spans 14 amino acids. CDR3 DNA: TGTGCCAGCAGCAAAGATACAGGGGACTACGAGCAGTACTTC. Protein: CASSKDTGDYEQYF.

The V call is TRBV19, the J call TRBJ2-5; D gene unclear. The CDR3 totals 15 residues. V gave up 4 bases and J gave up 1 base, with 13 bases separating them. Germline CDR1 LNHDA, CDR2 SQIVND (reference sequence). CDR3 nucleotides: TGTGCCAGTAGTAGAACAGATCTCCTCCAAGAGACCCAGTACTTC. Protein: CASSRTDLLQETQYF. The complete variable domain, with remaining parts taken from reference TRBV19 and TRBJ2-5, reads DGGITQSPKYLFRKEGQNVTLSCEQNLNHDAMYWYRQDPGQGLRLIYYSQIVNDFQKGDIAEGYSVSREKKESFPLTVTSAQKNPTAFYLCASSRTDLLQETQYFGPGTRLLVL.

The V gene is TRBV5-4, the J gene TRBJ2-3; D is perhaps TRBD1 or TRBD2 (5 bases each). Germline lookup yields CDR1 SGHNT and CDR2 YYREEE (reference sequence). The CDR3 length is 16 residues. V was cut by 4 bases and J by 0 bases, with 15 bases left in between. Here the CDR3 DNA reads TGTGCCAGCAGCCGGGGCTTCGGGGTGAGCACAGATACGCAGTATTTT. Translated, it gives CASSRGFGVSTDTQYF.

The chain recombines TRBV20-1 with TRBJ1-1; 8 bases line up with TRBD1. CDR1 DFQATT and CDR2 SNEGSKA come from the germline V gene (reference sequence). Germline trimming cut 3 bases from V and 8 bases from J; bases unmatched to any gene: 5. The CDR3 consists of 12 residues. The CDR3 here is CSASGQGGEAFF. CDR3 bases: TGCAGTGCTAGTGGACAGGGTGGAGAAGCTTTCTTT.

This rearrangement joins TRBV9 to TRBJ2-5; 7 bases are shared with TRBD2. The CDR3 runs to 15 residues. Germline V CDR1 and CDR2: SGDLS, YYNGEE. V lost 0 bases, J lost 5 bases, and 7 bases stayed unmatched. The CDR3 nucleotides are TGTGCCAGCAGCGTAGGCGGGGGTTGGGGGGAGACCCAGTACTTC. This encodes CASSVGGGWGETQYF.

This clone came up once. CDR3 nucleotide sequence: TGTGCCAGCAGTTCCGGGACAGATAATGAAAAACTGTTTTTT. Translated, it gives CASSSGTDNEKLFF. The chain employs TRBV27 and TRBJ1-4; 7 bases map to TRBD1. CDR3 length equals 14 residues. The ends lost 4 bases at V and 4 bases at J; junction bases unmatched: 3. Germline V gene sequence: CDR1 MNHEY, CDR2 SMNVEV (reference sequence). Filled out from reference TRBV27 and TRBJ1-4, the complete variable domain reads EAQVTQNPRYLITVTGKKLTVTCSQNMNHEYMSWYRQDPGLGLRQIYYSMNVEVTDKGDVPEGYKVSRKEKRNFPLILESPSPNQTSLYFCASSSGTDNEKLFFGSGTQLSVL.

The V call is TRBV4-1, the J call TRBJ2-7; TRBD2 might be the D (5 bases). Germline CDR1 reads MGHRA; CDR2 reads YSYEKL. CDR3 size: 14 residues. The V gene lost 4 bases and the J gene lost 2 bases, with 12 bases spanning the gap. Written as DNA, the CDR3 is TGCGCCAGCAGCCGGATCGGGGAAACCTACGAGCAGTACTTC. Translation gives CASSRIGETYEQYF.

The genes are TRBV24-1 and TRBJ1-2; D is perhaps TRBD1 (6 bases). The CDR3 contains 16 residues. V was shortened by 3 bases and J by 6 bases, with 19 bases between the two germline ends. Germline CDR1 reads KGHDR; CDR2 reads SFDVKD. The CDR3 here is CATSDPGLQGRDGYTF. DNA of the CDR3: TGTGCCACCAGTGATCCTGGGCTACAGGGCCGGGATGGCTACACCTTC.

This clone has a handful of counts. Written as DNA, the CDR3 is TGCGCCAGCAGACCCTTAGCGGGGGGGCTTTATGAGCAGTTCTTC. Its protein product is CASRPLAGGLYEQFF. The gene calls are TRBV5-1 and TRBJ2-1; 11 bases are a match to TRBD2. Germline V gene sequence: CDR1 SGHRS, CDR2 YFSETQ. The CDR3 covers 15 residues. J lost 8 bases, V lost 5 bases, and 9 bases had no gene match.

The CDR3 loop reads CASATGLLGGELFF. As DNA, the CDR3 is TGCGCCAGCGCAACTGGCCTTCTAGGAGGGGAGCTGTTTTTT. The chain combines TRBV4-3 with TRBJ2-2; D unresolved. Germline V gives CDR1 LGHNA, CDR2 YSLEER. CDR3 length: 14 amino acids. V shed 8 bases and J shed 8 bases, with 18 bases lying between them.

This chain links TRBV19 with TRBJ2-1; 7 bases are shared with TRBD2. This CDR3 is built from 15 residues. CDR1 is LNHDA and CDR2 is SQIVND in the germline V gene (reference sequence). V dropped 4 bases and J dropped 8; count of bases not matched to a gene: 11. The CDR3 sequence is CASSTLAGRVHEQFF. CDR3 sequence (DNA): TGTGCCAGTAGTACCTTAGCGGGCAGGGTCCATGAGCAGTTCTTC. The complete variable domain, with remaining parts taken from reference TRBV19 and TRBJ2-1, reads DGGITQSPKYLFRKEGQNVTLSCEQNLNHDAMYWYRQDPGQGLRLIYYSQIVNDFQKGDIAEGYSVSREKKESFPLTVTSAQKNPTAFYLCASSTLAGRVHEQFFGPGTRLTVL.

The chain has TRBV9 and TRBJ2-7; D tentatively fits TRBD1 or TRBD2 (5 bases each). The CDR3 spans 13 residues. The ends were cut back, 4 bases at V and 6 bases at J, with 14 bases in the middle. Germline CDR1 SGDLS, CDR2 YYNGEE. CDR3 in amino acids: CASSPNEGTEQYF. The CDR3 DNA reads TGTGCCAGCAGCCCAAACGAAGGGACCGAGCAGTACTTC.

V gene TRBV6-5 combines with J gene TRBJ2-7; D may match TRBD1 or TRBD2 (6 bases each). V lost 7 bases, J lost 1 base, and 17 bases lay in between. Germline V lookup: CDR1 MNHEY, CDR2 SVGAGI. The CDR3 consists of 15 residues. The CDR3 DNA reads TGTGCCAGCACCACGGGGGAACAGGGATCCTACGAGCAGTACTTC. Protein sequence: CASTTGEQGSYEQYF.

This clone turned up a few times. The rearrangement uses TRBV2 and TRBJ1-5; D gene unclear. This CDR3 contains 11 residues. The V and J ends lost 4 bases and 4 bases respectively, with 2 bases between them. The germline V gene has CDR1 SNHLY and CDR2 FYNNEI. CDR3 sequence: CASSVNQPQHF. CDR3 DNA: TGTGCCAGCAGTGTAAATCAGCCCCAGCATTTT.

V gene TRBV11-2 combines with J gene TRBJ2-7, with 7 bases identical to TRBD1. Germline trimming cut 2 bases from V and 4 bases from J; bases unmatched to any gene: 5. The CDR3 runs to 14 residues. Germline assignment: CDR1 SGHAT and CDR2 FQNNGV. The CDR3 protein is CASSLTGVTYEQYF. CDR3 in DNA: TGTGCCAGCAGCTTAACAGGGGTGACTTACGAGCAGTACTTC.

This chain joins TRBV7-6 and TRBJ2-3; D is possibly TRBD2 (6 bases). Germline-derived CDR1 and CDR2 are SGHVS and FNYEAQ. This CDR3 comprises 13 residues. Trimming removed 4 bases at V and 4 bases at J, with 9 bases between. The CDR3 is CASSSTRSDTQYF. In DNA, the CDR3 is TGTGCCAGCAGCTCGACTAGATCAGATACGCAGTATTTT.

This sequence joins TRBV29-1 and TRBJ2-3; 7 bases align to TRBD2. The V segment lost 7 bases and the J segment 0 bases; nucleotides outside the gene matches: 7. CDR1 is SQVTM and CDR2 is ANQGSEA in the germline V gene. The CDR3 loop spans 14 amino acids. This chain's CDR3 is CSGGTITSTDTQYF. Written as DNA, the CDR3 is TGCAGCGGGGGGACTATAACTAGCACAGATACGCAGTATTTT.

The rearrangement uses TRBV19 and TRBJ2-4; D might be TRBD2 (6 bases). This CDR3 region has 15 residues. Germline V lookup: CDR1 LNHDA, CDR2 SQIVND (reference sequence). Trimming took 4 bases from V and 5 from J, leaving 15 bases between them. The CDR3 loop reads CASSNGWRGQNIQYF. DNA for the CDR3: TGTGCCAGTAGTAACGGATGGAGGGGACAAAACATTCAGTACTTC.

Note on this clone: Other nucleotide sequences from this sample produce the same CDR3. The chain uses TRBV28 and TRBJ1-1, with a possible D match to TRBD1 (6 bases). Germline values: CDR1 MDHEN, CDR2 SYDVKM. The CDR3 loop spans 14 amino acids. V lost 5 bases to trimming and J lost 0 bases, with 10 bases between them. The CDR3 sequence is CASSPGTLNTEAFF. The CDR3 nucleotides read TGTGCCAGCAGTCCCGGGACATTGAACACTGAAGCTTTCTTT.